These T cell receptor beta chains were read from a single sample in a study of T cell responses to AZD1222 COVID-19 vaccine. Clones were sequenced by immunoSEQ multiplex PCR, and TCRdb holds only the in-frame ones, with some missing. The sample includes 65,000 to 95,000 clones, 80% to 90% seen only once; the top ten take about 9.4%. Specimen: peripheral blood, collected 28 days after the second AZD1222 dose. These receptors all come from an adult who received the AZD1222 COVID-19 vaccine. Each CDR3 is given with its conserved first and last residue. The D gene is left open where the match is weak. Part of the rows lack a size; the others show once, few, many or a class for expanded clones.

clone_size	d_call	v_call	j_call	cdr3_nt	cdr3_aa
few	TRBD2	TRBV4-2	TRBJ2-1	TGTGCCAGCAGCCAAGAAAGCGGGGGGGCTGCGGATGAGCAGTTCTTC	CASSQESGGAADEQFF
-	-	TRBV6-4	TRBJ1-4	TGTGCCAGCAGTGAACAGGCCTCTGGTGAAAAACTGTTTTTT	CASSEQASGEKLFF
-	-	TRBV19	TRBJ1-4	TGTGCCGCAAGGAGCAAACGGACTAATGAAAAACTGTTTTTT	CAARSKRTNEKLFF
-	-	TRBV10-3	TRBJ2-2	TGTGCCATCAGAAGACTACCCGAGACCGGGGAGCTGTTTTTT	CAIRRLPETGELFF
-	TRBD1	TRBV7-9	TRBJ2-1	TGTGCCAGCAGCCCAGGGACAGGGACTCGGCATGAGCAGTTCTTC	CASSPGTGTRHEQFF
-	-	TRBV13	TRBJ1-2	TGTGCCAGCAGCCCGAGGACCCTTTACACCTTC	CASSPRTLYTF
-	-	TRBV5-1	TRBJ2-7	TGCGCCAGCAGACTAGGACCACAGGGCTACGAGCAGTACTTC	CASRLGPQGYEQYF
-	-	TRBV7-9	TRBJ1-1	TGTGCCAGCAGCGCTAAATTCTTGGTGAACACTGAAGCTTTCTTT	CASSAKFLVNTEAFF
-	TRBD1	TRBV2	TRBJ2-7	TGTGCCAGCAGTGAGTGGACAGGAGGAACCGAGCAGTACTTC	CASSEWTGGTEQYF
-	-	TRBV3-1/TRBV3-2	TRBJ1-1	TGTGCCAGCAGCCGCGGGGGTATCGGGACTGAAGCTTTCTTT	CASSRGGIGTEAFF
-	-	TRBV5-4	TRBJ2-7	TGTGCCAGCAGCGGGCACAGGGAGGAATACGAGCAGTACTTC	CASSGHREEYEQYF
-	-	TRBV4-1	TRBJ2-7	TGCGCCAGCAGCCAAGATAACGCTGTCGGCAGGGAGACCTACGAGCAGTACTTC	CASSQDNAVGRETYEQYF
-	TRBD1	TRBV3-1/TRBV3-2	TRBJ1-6	TGTGCCAGCAGCCACCGGGAGGGACAGCTTTCACCCCTCCACTTT	CASSHREGQLSPLHF
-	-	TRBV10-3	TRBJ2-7	TGTGCCGTCGGGGGCGCTTTCTCCGAGCAGTACTTC	CAVGGAFSEQYF
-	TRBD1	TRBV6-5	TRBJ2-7	TGTGCCAGCAGTATGACAGGGGCAGGGGAGCAGTACTTC	CASSMTGAGEQYF
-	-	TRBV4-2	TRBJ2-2	TGTGCCAGCAGCCAAGTATCTGGGGGGACGGGGGAGCTGTTTTTT	CASSQVSGGTGELFF
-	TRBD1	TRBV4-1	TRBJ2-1	TGCGCCAGCAGCCAAGTGGACAGGGCGGGTAATGAGCAGTTCTTC	CASSQVDRAGNEQFF
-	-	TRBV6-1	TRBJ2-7	TGTGCCAGCAGTGAGACACTCTCCTCCTACGAGCAGTACTTC	CASSETLSSYEQYF
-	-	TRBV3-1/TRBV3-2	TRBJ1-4	TGTGCCAGCAGCCAAGGGGCAATAGACGAAAAACTGTTTTTT	CASSQGAIDEKLFF
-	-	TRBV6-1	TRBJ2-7	TGTGCCAGCAGTGAACGCGGGGCAGGGGAGCAGTACTTC	CASSERGAGEQYF
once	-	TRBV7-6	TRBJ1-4	TGTGCCAGCAGCAAAGGAGGGTATGAAAAACTGTTTTTT	CASSKGGYEKLFF
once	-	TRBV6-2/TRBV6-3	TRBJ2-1	TGTGCCAGCAGTTGGGATCAAGACCAGGAGCAGTTCTTC	CASSWDQDQEQFF
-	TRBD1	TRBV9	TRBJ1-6	TGTGCCAGCAGCTCCCAGGTCAGGGGGCACTCACCCCTCCACTTT	CASSSQVRGHSPLHF
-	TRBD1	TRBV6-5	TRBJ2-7	TGTGCCAGCAGTTTCCTTACAGGGGGTACCTACGAGCAGTACTTC	CASSFLTGGTYEQYF
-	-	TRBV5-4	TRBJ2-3	TGTGCCAGCAGCTTAGTCAGCACAGATACGCAGTATTTT	CASSLVSTDTQYF
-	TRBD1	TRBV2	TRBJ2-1	TGTGCCAGCACCGGACAGGGGTTCGGGGGCAATGAGCAGTTCTTC	CASTGQGFGGNEQFF
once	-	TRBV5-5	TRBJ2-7	TGTGCCAGCAGCCAACAGGGGGCGGGGGGCTACCACGAGCAGTACTTC	CASSQQGAGGYHEQYF
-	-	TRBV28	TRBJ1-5	TGTGCCAGCAGTTCGCCCGTTAGCAATCAGCCCCAGCATTTT	CASSSPVSNQPQHF
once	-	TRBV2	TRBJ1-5	TGTGCCAGCAGTGTTGAGGGTTATCAGCCCCAGCATTTT	CASSVEGYQPQHF